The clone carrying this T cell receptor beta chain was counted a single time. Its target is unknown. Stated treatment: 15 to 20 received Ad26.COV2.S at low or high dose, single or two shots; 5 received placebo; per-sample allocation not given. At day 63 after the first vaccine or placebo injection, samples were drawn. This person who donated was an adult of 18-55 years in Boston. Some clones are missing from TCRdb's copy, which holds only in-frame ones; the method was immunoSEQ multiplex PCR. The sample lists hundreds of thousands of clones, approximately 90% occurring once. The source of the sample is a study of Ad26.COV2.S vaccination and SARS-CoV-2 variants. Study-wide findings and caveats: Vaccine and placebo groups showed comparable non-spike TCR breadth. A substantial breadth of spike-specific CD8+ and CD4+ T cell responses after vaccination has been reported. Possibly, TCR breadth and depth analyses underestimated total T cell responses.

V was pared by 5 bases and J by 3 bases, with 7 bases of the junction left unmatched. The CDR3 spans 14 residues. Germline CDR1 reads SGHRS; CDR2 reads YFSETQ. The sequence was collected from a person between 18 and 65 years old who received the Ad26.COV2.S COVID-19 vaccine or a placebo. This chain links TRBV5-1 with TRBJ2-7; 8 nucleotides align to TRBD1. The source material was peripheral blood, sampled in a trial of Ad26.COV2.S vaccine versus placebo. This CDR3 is CASRGTGSYYEQYF. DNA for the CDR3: TGCGCCAGCAGGGGGACAGGATCCTACTACGAGCAGTACTTC.